These T cell receptor beta chains were read from a single sample in a study of shared clonotypes between healthy human individuals. Method: immunoSEQ multiplex PCR; TCRdb's copy keeps in-frame clones and lacks some. Among 600,000 to 800,000 clones listed, 55% to 75% were seen once. The source material was memory CD4+ T cells sorted from blood. The receptor set was obtained from a woman aged 25 to 39 in good health. Both conserved end residues are part of each CDR3.

j_call v_call cdr3_aa
TRBJ2-1 TRBV20-1 CSARDPDEQFF
TRBJ1-5 TRBV27 CASSLTGLGNQPQHF
TRBJ2-2 TRBV7-9 CASSLGRDAGELFF
TRBJ2-2 TRBV5-8 CASRTRTGGIGELFF
TRBJ2-5 TRBV7-3 CASSYGGSSKETQYF
TRBJ2-7 TRBV6-5 CASSYRTGRPYEQYF
TRBJ2-2 TRBV19 CASTVDRANTGELFF
TRBJ1-1 TRBV6-1 CASSEYGAKTEAFF
TRBJ2-7 TRBV2 CASGLLAGVPHEQYF
TRBJ2-7 TRBV2 CASRLGAGGPGEQYF
TRBJ2-7 TRBV28 CASSLTSGAAYEQYF
TRBJ2-7 TRBV5-1 CASSVARGATYEQYF
TRBJ2-1 TRBV5-4 CASSMDRYNEQFF
TRBJ2-7 TRBV4-2 CASSEREPYEQYF
TRBJ2-7 TRBV7-9 CASSKTGSGRYEQYF
TRBJ2-7 TRBV11-2 CASSYDASSAYEQYF